This T cell receptor beta chain is from a study of CD8 T cells in Susac syndrome. Study-wide context: Treatment at blood withdrawal was none, corticosteroids, or intravenous immunoglobulin alone in Susac syndrome patients.

About this clonotype: Its antigen is as yet unknown.

It was with random hexamers that 0.5 to 1 ug RNA was reverse transcribed. TCRdb re-called the immunoSEQ multiplex PCR reads with MiXCR, one entry per CDR3 protein. The repertoire has 80,000 or so distinct CDR3 sequences, 93% of them found once; the top ten carry roughly 0.5%. Overall study findings and caveats: CD4+ T cell repertoires in Susac syndrome exhibited no evidence of clonal expansion.

Sequencing input: CD4+ T cells from PBMCs. This sequence originates from a human donor with Susac syndrome.

CDR3 amino acids: CASSGGLAFTNEQFF. For the CDR3, the DNA is TGTGCCAGCAGTGGGGGACTAGCTTTTACAAATGAGCAGTTCTTC. The rearrangement joins TRBV27 to TRBJ2-1, with 9 bases aligning to TRBD2. The CDR3 is 15 residues long. V lost 5 bases and J lost 7; bases outside the gene matches: 9. Germline V gene data show CDR1 as MNHEY and CDR2 as SMNVEV (reference sequence).